This TCR beta chain was recorded in a study of identical twins. Study-wide findings and caveats: The analysis was cross-sectional rather than longitudinal within donors. Shared out-of-frame alpha sequences (those common to twins) showed excess low generation probability.

Healthy Caucasians alone served as donors. This clonotype came up a few times. The antigen remains undetermined. TCRdb itself ran the 5' RACE reads through MiXCR, one entry per CDR3 protein. The sample contains 420,000 or so distinct CDR3 sequences, approximately 18% of which appear only once. The TCR originated in a man aged 45-60 years in good health. Specimen: naive T cells sorted from blood.

CDR3 DNA sequence: TGCGCCAGCAGCCGTGGACTAGCGGGAGTCTCCTACAATGAGCAGTTCTTC. This translates into CASSRGLAGVSYNEQFF. The V and J genes are TRBV5-1 and TRBJ2-1, with 13 bases matching TRBD2. From germline, CDR1 is SGHRS and CDR2 YFSETQ. V shed 4 bases, J shed 0 bases, and the junction held 4 bases outside the gene matches. The CDR3 length is 17 residues.